The source of this T cell receptor beta chain is a study of cytomegalovirus exposure and HLA in healthy donors (dated by TCRdb to about 2017). For context, the study as a whole: An earlier analysis of roughly 500 of the donors reported about 290 Gb of sequence data and roughly 100 million unique TCR beta sequences from roughly 200 million T cells. An early release covering roughly 600 HLA-typed donors comprised about 310 gigabases of sequencing data and roughly 85 million unique TCR sequences. Of the approximately 400 genotyped donors, 81% fell in the genetic ancestry cluster associated with self-reported Caucasian donors. The aim of the study was to test whether cataloging public T cell receptors could identify signatures of past pathogen exposure. The T cell repertoires of several hundred subjects were profiled by immunosequencing and related to cytomegalovirus serostatus. A separate validation cohort of some 130 different subjects was used in addition to the approximately 700-subject first cohort. High-throughput TCR immunosequencing, statistical association of individual TCRs with disease status, and machine learning were combined to predict cytomegalovirus infection status. In a later analysis, previously published TCR beta repertoires from some 640 donors were re-analyzed and high-resolution HLA genotyping was added so that TCR occurrence patterns could be studied. Rather than using new phenotypic data, the later analysis identified candidate immune exposures from TCR beta sequences and from how often those sequences occurred across donors. To decide whether each TCR beta V gene segment behaved as functional or pseudogenic, an earlier analysis of approximately 590 of the donors relied on high-throughput TCR beta sequencing. Donor age, sex, ethnicity and CMV serostatus were compiled alongside the repertoire data. A later genetic analysis took genome-wide SNP genotypes for 398 of the 666 donors and used that subset as a discovery cohort. All discovery cohort repertoires had been generated using a single sequencing platform. HLA typing covered class I and class II loci at four-digit resolution. The number of typed donors differed by locus: 629-630 for A, B, C, DRB1 and DQB1; approximately 540 for DQA1; some 590 for DPA1; and about 450 for DPB1. Because of strong linkage in the cohort, 5 or 6 DR-DQ haplotypes were treated as single units for association and clustering. On average, about 200,000 unique TCR beta nucleotide sequences were sequenced per donor among a few hundred genotyped donors of the cohort, with approximately 18% of those sequences being non-productive.

Receptors were amplified or captured by the immunoSEQ multiplex PCR assay. For the multiplex PCR, a mixture combining 60 forward primers for TCR Vbeta segments and 13 reverse primers for TCR Jbeta segments was used. The CDR3 region of rearranged TCR beta genes was amplified from genomic DNA with a multiplex PCR assay. The amplified TCR beta libraries were sequenced on the Illumina HiSeq System as 87-base-pair reads. Processing in the source paper ran as follows. In a later analysis, tens of millions of unique TCR beta chains were counted across the roughly 670 repertoires, and approximately 11 million of these chains were shared by at least two donors. A nearest-neighbor algorithm error-corrected the raw reads and collapsed the reads into unique sequences, merging closely related sequences to remove PCR and sequencing errors. To assign V, D and J gene segments, CDR3 sequences were aligned to IMGT reference sequences. For a sequence to be retained, at least a six-nucleotide match to both a V gene segment and a J gene segment was required. A rearrangement counted as productive if the CDR3 had no stop codons and remained in frame with V and J, and every other rearrangement counted as non-productive. CDR3 was defined according to IMGT convention as the region running from the second conserved V-encoded cysteine to the conserved J-encoded phenylalanine. In an earlier analysis of more than 550 of the donors, sequences lacking an unambiguous match to a single V gene segment were excluded. In an earlier analysis of around 590 of the donors, a V segment was called functional when productive rearrangements were above 56.7%, and segregating when the standard deviation between donors exceeded 5%. A statistical classification framework was developed to diagnose cytomegalovirus status using the catalog of TCR beta chain sequences. A later analysis assigned V and J genes by comparing TCR nucleotide sequences with IMGT/GENE-DB human TR gene sequences. A later analysis assigned CDR3 sequences and most-parsimonious VDJ recombination scenarios with the TCRdist pipeline. In a later analysis, each TCR beta chain was defined by its CDR3 amino acid sequence together with its V-gene family, and reads without a unique V-gene family were excluded. A later analysis removed 450 to 600 highly shared, low-generation-probability nucleotide sequences to deal with suspected cross-contamination and a sequencing artifact. In a later analysis, a clonal expansion index for each public chain was calculated from normalized within-repertoire ranks of inferred template counts. Generation probabilities in a later analysis came from a VDJ recombination model fitted to out-of-frame rearrangements, and those results were checked against IGoR. In a later analysis, hypergeometric tests were used to score TCR-TCR, TCR-HLA and TCR-CMV co-occurrence, with a repertoire-size bias correction applied to TCR pairs. To estimate false discovery rates, a later analysis permuted the HLA or CMV assignments 20 times. A later analysis grouped co-occurring TCRs with DBSCAN, adding TCRdist sequence similarity when clustering within HLA-allele-positive subsets. Co-occurrence clustering excluded repertoires with fewer than 30,000 or more than 120,000 public chains, plus five with anomalous nucleotide sharing. TCRdb stores this immuneACCESS table with in-frame sequences only. Part of the clones is absent; in the studies checked, under half of the shortfall reflects unresolved V genes, and no reason is known for the rest. V, J and clone size derive from that table, while D and trimming were established from the DNA sequence. For this sample the table gives about 200,000 clones, of which around 79% were detected only once. Around 1.4% of the sample belongs to the ten largest clones.

The cohort was made up of approximately 670 healthy bone marrow donors. All cohort members were sampled while nominally healthy, although unrecorded immune exposures were likely present. The donor tested CMV seropositive and was one of the 289 seropositive cohort members. Each donor provided a peripheral blood sample, and peripheral blood mononuclear cells were used for TCR beta sequencing. The Qiagen DNeasy Blood Extraction Kit was used to extract genomic DNA from the blood cell samples. Paper-wide results and their limitations: In both the original and validation cohorts, the classifier was reported to diagnose cytomegalovirus status with high specificity and sensitivity. In vitro tests confirmed that three of the cytomegalovirus-associated TCR beta chains recognize cytomegalovirus antigens. Broadly in line with IMGT annotations, most TCR beta V segments showed up in productive rearrangements about 90% or about 30% of the time in an earlier analysis of approximately 640 of the donors. According to a later analysis, TCR association rates differed among HLA loci, with DRB1 alleles showing the most associated TCRs and HLA-C alleles showing the fewest. A later genetic analysis associated a missense DCLRE1C variant with V-gene and J-gene trimming of TCR beta chains, and an independent cohort replicated the association. A later analysis associated 16,951 TCR beta sequences with specific HLA alleles at a false discovery rate of 0.05. Several of the top co-occurrence clusters appeared to be linked to parvovirus B19, influenza, CMV and Epstein-Barr virus, according to a later analysis. The cohort was sequenced for TCR beta chains only, and without alpha or paired-chain data the features that could be detected were limited. Immune exposure information for the cohort was limited to CMV serostatus. Seventeen rarely observed V segments, including chromosome 9 orphons, were excluded from the earlier analysis of just under 600 of the donors because counts were too low. A further reported finding was that TCR beta sequences accurately predicted the HLA-A and HLA-B alleles for most subjects in the first cohort. Assigning TCR associations to individual alleles was difficult when HLA alleles, especially DR and DQ, strongly co-occurred. In a later analysis, HLA-associated TCR beta chains were found to be more clonally expanded and to have lower generation probabilities than equally common non-associated chains. In a later genetic analysis, fewer N-insertions in productive TCRs were reported among donors in an Asian-associated ancestry cluster than the 666-donor mean. The study gave a list of under 200 TCR beta chains associated with cytomegalovirus. In a later analysis, most CMV-associated TCR beta chains were found to appear HLA-restricted, with HLA associations seemingly driven largely by CMV exposure. Because HLA typing was missing for some donors at each locus, association tests included only the typed subset. According to the authors, the approach could potentially be generalized to other disease states and immunological phenotypes. Linkage disequilibrium might explain the correlated functional status among segregating V segments, but an unknown experimental factor could not be ruled out. Roughly uniform sequencing depth across donors was assumed in presence/absence analyses, although this assumption may not hold. Most TCR sequences were observed very rarely across donors, whereas some public TCRs were present in many individuals. A cluster of highly shared sequence variants was judged likely to be a technical artifact of the sequencing pipeline.

Comments on this clone: The target of this receptor is not known. The sample holds no much larger clone one base away, and base qualities are not on file.

This receptor was identified in a girl between 10 and 17 years old in good health and CMV-seropositive. Material: PBMCs.

This receptor has the CDR3 CAISVGPQGDYGYTF. Read as DNA, the sequence is TGTGCCATCAGTGTGGGCCCGCAGGGGGACTATGGCTACACCTTC. Recombination linked TRBV10-3 to TRBJ1-2; TRBD1 aligns with 7 central bases. V and J are trimmed by 4 bases and 3 bases, and the gene matches miss 8 bases of the junction. The CDR3 measures 15 amino acids from cysteine to phenylalanine. The only DNA kept is the CDR3, 45 bases in frame from the first base. CDR1 and CDR2 are drawn from the germline V gene: ENHRY, SYGVKD.